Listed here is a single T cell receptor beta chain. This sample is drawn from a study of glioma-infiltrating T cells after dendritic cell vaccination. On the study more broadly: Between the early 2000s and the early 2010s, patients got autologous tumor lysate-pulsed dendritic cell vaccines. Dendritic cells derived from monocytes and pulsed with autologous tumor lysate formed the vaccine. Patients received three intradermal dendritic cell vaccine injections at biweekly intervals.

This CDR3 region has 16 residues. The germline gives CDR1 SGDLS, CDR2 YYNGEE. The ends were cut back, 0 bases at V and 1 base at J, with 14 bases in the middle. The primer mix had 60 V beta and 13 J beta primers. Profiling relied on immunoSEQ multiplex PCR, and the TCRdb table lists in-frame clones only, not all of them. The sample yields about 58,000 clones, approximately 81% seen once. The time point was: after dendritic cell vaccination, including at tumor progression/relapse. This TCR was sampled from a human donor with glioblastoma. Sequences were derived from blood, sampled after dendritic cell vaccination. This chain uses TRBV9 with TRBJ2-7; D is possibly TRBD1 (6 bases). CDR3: CASSVGSGRGSYEQYF. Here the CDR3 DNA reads TGTGCCAGCAGCGTAGGGAGCGGCAGGGGTTCCTACGAGCAGTACTTC.